This TCR beta chain was retrieved from a study of OX40 agonist ivuxolimab in advanced cancers. At the level of the study: Ivuxolimab, an agonistic anti-OX40 (CD134) antibody, was given to patients.

As concerns this clone: The antigen is not known.

Data came from immunoSEQ multiplex PCR; TCRdb stores just in-frame clones and leaves some out. The table has around 15,000 clones, 60% to 85% seen once. Study observations and caveats: In CD8+ T cells, expanded clones were on average more numerous than in CD4+. The 0.1-3.0 mg/kg partial responders had among the lowest clonal expansion.

This CDR3 spans 18 amino acids. The V gene end was trimmed by 3 bases and the J gene end by 1 base; junction bases not matched to a gene: 5. Germline CDR1 reads MGHRA; CDR2 reads YSYEKL. Sequencing was performed on CD4+ or CD8+ T cells sorted from blood, taken in a trial of the OX40 agonist ivuxolimab. The receptor was derived from an adult with an advanced solid tumor such as melanoma, head and neck, liver or kidney cancer. The rearrangement joins TRBV4-1 to TRBJ2-2, with 13 bases matching TRBD2. This CDR3 reads CASSQRLAGGMNTGELFF. CDR3 DNA sequence: TGCGCCAGCAGCCAGCGACTAGCGGGGGGAATGAACACCGGGGAGCTGTTTTTT.